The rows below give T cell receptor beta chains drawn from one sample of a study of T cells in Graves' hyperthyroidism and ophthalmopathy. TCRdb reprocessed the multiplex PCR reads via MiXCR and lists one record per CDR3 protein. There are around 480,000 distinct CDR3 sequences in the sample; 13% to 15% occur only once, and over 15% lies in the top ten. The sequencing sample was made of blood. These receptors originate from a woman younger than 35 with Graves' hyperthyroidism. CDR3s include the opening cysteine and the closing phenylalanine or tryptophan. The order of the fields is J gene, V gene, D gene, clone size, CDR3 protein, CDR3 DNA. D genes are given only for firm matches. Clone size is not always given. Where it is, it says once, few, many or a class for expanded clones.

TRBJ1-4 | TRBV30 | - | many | CAWSVLREKLFF | TGTGCCTGGAGTGTCTTGCGAGAAAAACTGTTTTTT
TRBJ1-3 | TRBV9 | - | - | CASSVAAVPLSGNTIYF | TGTGCCAGCAGCGTAGCCGCGGTCCCCCTCTCTGGAAACACCATATATTTT
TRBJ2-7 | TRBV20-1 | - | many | CSARSREYEQYF | TGCAGTGCTAGATCGCGGGAATACGAGCAGTACTTC
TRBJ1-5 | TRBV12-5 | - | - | CASAPGEVISPQHF | TGTGCTAGTGCCCCGGGAGAGGTTATCTCGCCCCAGCATTTT
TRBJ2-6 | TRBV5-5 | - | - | CASRGKGANVLTF | TGTGCCAGCAGAGGGAAAGGGGCCAACGTCCTGACTTTC
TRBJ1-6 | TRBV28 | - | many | CASSSNSYNSPLHF | TGTGCCAGCAGTTCAAACTCCTATAATTCACCCCTCCACTTT
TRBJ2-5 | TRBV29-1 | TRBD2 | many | CSVGLAGGQETQYF | TGCAGCGTGGGACTAGCGGGAGGACAAGAGACCCAGTACTTC
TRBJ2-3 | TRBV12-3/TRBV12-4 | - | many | CASSLRVGGDTQYF | TGTGCCAGCAGTTTAAGAGTAGGTGGAGATACGCAGTATTTT
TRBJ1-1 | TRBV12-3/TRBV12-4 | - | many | CASSLADSSTEAFF | TGTGCCAGCAGTTTAGCGGACAGCAGCACTGAAGCTTTCTTT
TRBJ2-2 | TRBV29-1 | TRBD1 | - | CSVWDRGRGTGELFF | TGCAGCGTTTGGGACAGGGGTCGGGGCACCGGGGAGCTGTTTTTT
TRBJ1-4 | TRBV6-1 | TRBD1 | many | CASSSTGTGLYEKLFF | TGTGCCAGCAGTTCCACCGGGACAGGCCTCTATGAAAAACTGTTTTTT
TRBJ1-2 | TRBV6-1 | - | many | CASRAPNYGYTF | TGTGCCAGCAGGGCCCCTAACTATGGCTACACCTTC
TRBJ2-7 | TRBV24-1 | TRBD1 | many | CATSDRDSIYEQYF | TGTGCCACCAGTGACCGGGACAGTATATACGAGCAGTACTTC
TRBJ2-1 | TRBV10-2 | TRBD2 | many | CASRAGPSLSYNEQFF | TGCGCCAGCAGAGCGGGACCGTCTCTCTCCTACAATGAGCAGTTCTTC
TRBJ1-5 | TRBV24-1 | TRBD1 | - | CATSRQGVGQPQHF | TGTGCCACCAGTAGACAGGGTGTGGGTCAGCCCCAGCATTTT
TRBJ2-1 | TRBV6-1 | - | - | CASKPNLYNEQFF | TGTGCCAGCAAGCCCAACCTTTACAATGAGCAGTTCTTC
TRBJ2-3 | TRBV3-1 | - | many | CASSQGGGTDTQYF | TGTGCCAGCAGCCAGGGAGGAGGCACAGATACGCAGTATTTT
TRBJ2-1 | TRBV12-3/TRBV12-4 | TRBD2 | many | CASSSGGTSASYNEQFF | TGTGCCAGCAGTTCAGGAGGGACTAGCGCCTCCTACAATGAGCAGTTCTTC
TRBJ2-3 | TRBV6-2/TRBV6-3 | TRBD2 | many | CASSRTSVRTDTQYF | TGTGCCAGCAGCAGGACTAGCGTACGCACAGATACGCAGTATTTT
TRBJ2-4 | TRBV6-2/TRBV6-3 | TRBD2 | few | CASSYVRAGEKNIQYF | TGTGCCAGCAGTTACGTCCGAGCGGGAGAGAAAAACATTCAGTACTTC
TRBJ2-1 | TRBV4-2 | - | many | CASSQDRGWNEQFF | TGTGCCAGCAGCCAAGATAGGGGCTGGAATGAGCAGTTCTTC
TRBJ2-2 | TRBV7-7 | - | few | CASSLTTANTGELFF | TGTGCCAGCAGCCTGACGACAGCGAACACCGGGGAGCTGTTTTTT
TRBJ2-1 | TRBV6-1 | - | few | CASSVTNEQFF | TGTGCCAGCAGTGTAACGAATGAGCAGTTCTTC
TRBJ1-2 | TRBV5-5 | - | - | CASGPVNYGYTF | TGTGCCAGCGGGCCAGTTAACTATGGCTACACCTTC
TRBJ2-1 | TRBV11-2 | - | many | CASSSLRDSYNEQFF | TGTGCCAGCAGCTCCCTGCGGGACTCCTACAATGAGCAGTTCTTC
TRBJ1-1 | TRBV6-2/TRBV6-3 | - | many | CASNWGRSTEAFF | TGTGCCAGCAATTGGGGTAGGAGCACTGAAGCTTTCTTT
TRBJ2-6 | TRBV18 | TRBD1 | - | CASSPLLTPPDRAGANVLTF | TGTGCCAGCTCACCACTCCTCACCCCACCCGACAGGGCTGGGGCCAACGTCCTGACTTTC
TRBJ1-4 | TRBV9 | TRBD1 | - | CASSVGLGQDNEKLFF | TGTGCCAGCAGCGTAGGTCTGGGACAGGATAATGAAAAACTGTTTTTT
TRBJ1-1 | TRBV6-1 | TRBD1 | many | CASSTTGRTTEAFF | TGTGCCAGCAGTACGACAGGGAGGACCACTGAAGCTTTCTTT
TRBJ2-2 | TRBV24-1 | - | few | CATSGQANTGEPFF | TGTGCCACCAGTGGTCAGGCAAACACCGGGGAGCCGTTTTTT
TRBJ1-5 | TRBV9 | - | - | CASSVGQNQPQHF | TGTGCCAGCAGCGTAGGACAAAATCAGCCCCAGCATTTT
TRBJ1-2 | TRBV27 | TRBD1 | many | CASSLSGQPHTRGYTF | TGTGCCAGCAGTTTATCGGGACAGCCTCATACCCGTGGCTACACCTTC
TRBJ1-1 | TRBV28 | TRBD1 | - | CATLDRAPTEAFF | TGTGCCACCCTAGACAGGGCTCCGACTGAAGCTTTCTTT
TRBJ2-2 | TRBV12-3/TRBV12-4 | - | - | CASIGQWWTGELFF | TGTGCCAGCATCGGACAGTGGTGGACCGGGGAGCTGTTTTTT
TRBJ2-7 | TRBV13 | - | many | CASSLEGSGEPYEQYF | TGTGCCAGCAGCTTAGAAGGCTCAGGGGAGCCCTACGAGCAGTACTTC
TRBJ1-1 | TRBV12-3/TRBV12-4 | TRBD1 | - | CASIWTGGPEAFF | TGTGCCAGCATTTGGACAGGGGGCCCTGAAGCTTTCTTT
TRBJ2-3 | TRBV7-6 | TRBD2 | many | CASSLVLAGEADTQYF | TGTGCCAGCAGCTTAGTCCTAGCGGGAGAGGCAGATACGCAGTATTTT
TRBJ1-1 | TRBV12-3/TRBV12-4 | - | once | CASSLRGNNEAFF | TGTGCCAGCAGTTTGAGAGGGAACAATGAAGCTTTCTTT
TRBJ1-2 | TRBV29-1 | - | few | CSVEGPADGYTF | TGCAGCGTTGAGGGACCAGCGGATGGCTACACCTTC
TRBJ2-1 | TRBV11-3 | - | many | CASSLGTVNNEQFF | TGTGCCAGCAGCTTAGGGACAGTGAACAATGAGCAGTTCTTC
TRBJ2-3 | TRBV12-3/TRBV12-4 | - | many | CASSLAASTDTQYF | TGTGCCAGCAGCCTAGCAGCTAGCACAGATACGCAGTATTTT
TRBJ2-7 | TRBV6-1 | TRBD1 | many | CASSFNDRGHEQYF | TGTGCCAGCAGTTTTAACGACAGGGGCCACGAGCAGTACTTC
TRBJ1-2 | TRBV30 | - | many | CAWSWSERGYGYTF | TGTGCCTGGAGTTGGAGTGAGAGGGGCTATGGCTACACCTTC
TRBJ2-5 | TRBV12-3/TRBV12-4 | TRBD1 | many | CASRLHRGTQETQYF | TGTGCCAGCAGACTCCACAGGGGTACCCAAGAGACCCAGTACTTC
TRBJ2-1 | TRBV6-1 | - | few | CASKLGGAGRDEQFF | TGTGCCAGCAAGTTGGGTGGGGCAGGGCGAGATGAGCAGTTCTTC
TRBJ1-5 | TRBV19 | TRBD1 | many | CASREQTGGRDQPQHF | TGTGCCAGTAGGGAACAAACAGGGGGCAGGGATCAGCCCCAGCATTTT
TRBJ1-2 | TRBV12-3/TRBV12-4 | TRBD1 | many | CASNLGQGLVGYTF | TGTGCCAGCAATCTCGGACAGGGGCTTGTTGGCTACACCTTC
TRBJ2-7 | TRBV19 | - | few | CASRGLYEQYF | TGTGCCAGTAGAGGTCTTTACGAGCAGTACTTC
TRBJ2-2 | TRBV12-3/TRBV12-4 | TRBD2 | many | CASSFLGLASSGELFF | TGTGCCAGCAGTTTCCTCGGACTAGCTTCTTCCGGGGAGCTGTTTTTT